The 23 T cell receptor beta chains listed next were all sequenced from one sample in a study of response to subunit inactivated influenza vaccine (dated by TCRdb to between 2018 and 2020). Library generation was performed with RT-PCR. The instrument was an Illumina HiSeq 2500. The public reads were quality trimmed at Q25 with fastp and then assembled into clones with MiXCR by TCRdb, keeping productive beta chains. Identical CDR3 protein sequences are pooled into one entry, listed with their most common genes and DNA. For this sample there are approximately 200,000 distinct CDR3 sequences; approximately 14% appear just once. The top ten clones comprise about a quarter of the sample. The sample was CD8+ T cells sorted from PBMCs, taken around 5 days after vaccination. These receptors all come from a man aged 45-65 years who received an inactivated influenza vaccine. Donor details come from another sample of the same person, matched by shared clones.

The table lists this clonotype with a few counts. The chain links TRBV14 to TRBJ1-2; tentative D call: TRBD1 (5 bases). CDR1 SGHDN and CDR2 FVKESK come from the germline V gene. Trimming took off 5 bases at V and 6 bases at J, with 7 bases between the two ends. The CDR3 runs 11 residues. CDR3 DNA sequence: TGTGCCAGCAGCGGACACCATGGCTACACCTTC. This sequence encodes CASSGHHGYTF.

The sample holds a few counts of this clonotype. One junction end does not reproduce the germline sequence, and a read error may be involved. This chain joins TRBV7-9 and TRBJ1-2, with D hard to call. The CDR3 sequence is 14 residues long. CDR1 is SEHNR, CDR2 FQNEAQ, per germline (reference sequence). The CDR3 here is CASSPPMSVGGYTF. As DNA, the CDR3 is TGTGCCAGCAGCCCCCCCATGAGTGTCGGTGGCTACACTTTC. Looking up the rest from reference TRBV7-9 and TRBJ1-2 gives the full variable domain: DTGVSQNPRHKITKRGQNVTFRCDPISEHNRLYWYRQTLGQGPEFLTYFQNEAQLEKSRLLSDRFSAERPKGSFSTLEIQRTEQGDSAMYLCASSPPMSVGGYTFGSGTRLTVV.

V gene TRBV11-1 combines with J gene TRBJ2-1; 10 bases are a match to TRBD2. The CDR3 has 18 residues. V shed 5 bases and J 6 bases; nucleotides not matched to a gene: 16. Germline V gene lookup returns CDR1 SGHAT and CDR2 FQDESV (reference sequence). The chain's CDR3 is CASSLPGSGGAGFNEQFF. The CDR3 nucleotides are TGTGCCAGCAGCCTCCCGGGCAGCGGGGGGGCCGGATTCAATGAGCAGTTCTTC.

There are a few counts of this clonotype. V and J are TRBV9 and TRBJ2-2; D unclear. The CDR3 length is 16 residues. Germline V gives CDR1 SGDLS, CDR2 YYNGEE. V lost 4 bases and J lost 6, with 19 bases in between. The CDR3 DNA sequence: TGTGCCAGCAGCTCCCATCCCGATGGGATCGCCGGGGAGCTGTTTTTT. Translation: CASSSHPDGIAGELFF.

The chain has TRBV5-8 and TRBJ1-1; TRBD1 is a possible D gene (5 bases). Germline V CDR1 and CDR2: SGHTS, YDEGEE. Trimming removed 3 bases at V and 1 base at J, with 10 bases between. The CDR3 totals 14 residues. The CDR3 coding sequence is TGTGCCAGCAGCTGGGCAGGGCCGAACACTGAAGCTTTCTTT. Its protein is CASSWAGPNTEAFF.

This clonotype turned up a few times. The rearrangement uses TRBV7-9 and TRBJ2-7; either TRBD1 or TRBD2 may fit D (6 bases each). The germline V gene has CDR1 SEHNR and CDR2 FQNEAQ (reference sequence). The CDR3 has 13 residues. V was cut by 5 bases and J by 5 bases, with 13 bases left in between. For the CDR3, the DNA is TGTGCCAGCAGCCAAATGGGGGGCGACGAGCAGTACTTC. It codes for CASSQMGGDEQYF.

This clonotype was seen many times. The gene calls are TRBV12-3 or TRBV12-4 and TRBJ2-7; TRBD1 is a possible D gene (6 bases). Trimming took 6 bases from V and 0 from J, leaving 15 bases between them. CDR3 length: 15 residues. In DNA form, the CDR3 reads TGTGCCAGCAGCCCACCGGGACACTTCTCCTACGAGCAGTACTTC. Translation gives CASSPPGHFSYEQYF.

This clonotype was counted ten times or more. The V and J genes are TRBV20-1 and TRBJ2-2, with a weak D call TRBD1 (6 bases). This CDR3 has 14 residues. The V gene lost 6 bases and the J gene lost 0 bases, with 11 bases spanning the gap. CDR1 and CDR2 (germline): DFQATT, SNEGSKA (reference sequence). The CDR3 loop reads CSAPDSPNTGELFF. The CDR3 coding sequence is TGCAGTGCCCCGGACAGTCCGAACACCGGGGAGCTGTTTTTT.

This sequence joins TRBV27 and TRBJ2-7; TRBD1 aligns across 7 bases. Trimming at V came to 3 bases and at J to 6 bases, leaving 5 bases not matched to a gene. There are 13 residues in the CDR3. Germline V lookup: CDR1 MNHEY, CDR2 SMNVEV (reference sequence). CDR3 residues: CASSLTGSIEQYF. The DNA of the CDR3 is TGTGCCAGCAGTTTGACAGGGTCCATCGAGCAGTACTTC.

CDR3 in DNA: TGCGCCAGCAGCTTGGGTTGGGGGGCGGCGGACTACGAGCAGTACTTC. Amino acid sequence: CASSLGWGAADYEQYF. J is TRBJ2-7 and V is TRBV5-1, with D perhaps matching TRBD1 or TRBD2 (6 bases each). Germline CDR1 reads SGHRS; CDR2 reads YFSETQ. V dropped 0 bases and J dropped 3 bases, with 16 bases sitting between them. The CDR3 covers 16 residues.

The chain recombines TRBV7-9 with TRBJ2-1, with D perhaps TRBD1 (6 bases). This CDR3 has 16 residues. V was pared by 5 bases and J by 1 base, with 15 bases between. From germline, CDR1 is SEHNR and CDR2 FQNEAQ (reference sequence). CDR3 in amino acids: CASSTTIGGSYNEQFF. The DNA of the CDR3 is TGTGCCAGCAGCACTACGATAGGGGGTTCCTACAATGAGCAGTTCTTC.

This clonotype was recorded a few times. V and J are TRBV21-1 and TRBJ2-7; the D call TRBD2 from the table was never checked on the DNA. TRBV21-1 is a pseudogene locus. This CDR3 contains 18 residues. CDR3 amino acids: CASSIPSGGQGEPYEQYF. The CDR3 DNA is TGTGCCAGCAGCATTCCATCCGGAGGGCAGGGTGAACCCTACGAGCAGTACTTC.

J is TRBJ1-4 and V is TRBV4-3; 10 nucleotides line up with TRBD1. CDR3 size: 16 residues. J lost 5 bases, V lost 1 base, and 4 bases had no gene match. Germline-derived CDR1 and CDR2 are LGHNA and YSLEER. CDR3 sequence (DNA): TGCGCCAGCAGCCAAGGGACAGGGGGTCAAAATGAAAAACTGTTTTTT. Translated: CASSQGTGGQNEKLFF.

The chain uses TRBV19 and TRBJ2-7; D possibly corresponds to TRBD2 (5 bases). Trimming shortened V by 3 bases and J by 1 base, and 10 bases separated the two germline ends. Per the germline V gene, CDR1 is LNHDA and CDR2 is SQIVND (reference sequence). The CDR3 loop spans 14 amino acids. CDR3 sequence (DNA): TGTGCCAGTAGTATCACAGCGGTTTCCTACGAGCAGTACTTC. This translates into CASSITAVSYEQYF.

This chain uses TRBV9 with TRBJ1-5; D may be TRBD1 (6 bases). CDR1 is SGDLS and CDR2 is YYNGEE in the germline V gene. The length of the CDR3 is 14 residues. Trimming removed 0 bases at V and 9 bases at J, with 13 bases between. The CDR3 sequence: CASSVGGGGPPQHF. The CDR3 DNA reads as TGTGCCAGCAGCGTAGGAGGGGGAGGACCGCCCCAGCATTTT.

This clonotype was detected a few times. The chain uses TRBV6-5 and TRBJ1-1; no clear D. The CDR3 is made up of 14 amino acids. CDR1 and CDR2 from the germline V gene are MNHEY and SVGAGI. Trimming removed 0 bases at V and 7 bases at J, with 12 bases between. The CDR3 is CASSYSDPVHEAFF. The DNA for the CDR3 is TGTGCCAGCAGTTACTCGGATCCGGTCCATGAAGCTTTCTTT.

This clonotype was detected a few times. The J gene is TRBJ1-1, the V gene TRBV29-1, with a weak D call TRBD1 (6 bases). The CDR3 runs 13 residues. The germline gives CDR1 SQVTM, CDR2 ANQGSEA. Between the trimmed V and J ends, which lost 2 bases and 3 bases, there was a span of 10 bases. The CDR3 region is CSVEPRGDTEAFF. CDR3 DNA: TGCAGCGTTGAACCCAGGGGTGACACTGAAGCTTTCTTT.

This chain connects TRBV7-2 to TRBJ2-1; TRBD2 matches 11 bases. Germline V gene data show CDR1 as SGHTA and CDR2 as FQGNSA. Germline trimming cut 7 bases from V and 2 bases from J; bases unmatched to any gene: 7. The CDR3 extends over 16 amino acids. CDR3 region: CASTLLAGGPYNEQFF. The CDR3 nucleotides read TGTGCCAGCACCCTTCTAGCGGGAGGCCCCTACAATGAGCAGTTCTTC.

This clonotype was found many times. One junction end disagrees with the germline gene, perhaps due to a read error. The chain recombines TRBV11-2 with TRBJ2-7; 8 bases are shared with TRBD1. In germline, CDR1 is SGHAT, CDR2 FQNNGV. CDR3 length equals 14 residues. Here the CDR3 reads CASSLGRGLYEQYF. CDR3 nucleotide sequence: TGCGCCAGCAGCTTGGGCAGGGGGCTTTACGAGCAGTACTTC.

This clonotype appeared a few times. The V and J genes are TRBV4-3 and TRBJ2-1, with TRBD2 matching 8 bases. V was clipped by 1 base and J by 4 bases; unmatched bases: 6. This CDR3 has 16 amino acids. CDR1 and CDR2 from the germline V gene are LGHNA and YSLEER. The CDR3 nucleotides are TGCGCCAGCAGCCAAGGTGGTAGCGGGGCTTACAATGAGCAGTTCTTC. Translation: CASSQGGSGAYNEQFF.

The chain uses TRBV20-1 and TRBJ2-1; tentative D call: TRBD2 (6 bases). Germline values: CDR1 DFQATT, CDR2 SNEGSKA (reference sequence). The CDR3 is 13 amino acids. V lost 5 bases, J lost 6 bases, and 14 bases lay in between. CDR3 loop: CSARPRDFNEQFF. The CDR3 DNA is TGCAGTGCTCGCCCCCGGGACTTCAATGAGCAGTTCTTC.

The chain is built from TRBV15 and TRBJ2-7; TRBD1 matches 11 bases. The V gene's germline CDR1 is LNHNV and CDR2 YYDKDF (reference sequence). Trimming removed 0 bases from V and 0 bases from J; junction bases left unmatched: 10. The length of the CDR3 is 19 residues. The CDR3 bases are TGTGCCACCAGCAGAGATGGTGGACAGGGGGCCTTTCCCTCCTACGAGCAGTACTTC. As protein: CATSRDGGQGAFPSYEQYF. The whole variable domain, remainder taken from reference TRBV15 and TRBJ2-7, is DAMVIQNPRYQVTQFGKPVTLSCSQTLNHNVMYWYQQKSSQAPKLLFHYYDKDFNNEADTPDNFQSRRPNTSFCFLDIRSPGLGDTAMYLCATSRDGGQGAFPSYEQYFGPGTRLTVT.

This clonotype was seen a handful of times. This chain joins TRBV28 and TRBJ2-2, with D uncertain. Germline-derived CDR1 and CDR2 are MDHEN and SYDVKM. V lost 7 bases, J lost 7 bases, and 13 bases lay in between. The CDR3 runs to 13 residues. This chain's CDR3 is CASNLVVGGELFF. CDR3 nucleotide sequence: TGTGCCAGCAACCTTGTTGTTGGCGGGGAGCTGTTTTTT.